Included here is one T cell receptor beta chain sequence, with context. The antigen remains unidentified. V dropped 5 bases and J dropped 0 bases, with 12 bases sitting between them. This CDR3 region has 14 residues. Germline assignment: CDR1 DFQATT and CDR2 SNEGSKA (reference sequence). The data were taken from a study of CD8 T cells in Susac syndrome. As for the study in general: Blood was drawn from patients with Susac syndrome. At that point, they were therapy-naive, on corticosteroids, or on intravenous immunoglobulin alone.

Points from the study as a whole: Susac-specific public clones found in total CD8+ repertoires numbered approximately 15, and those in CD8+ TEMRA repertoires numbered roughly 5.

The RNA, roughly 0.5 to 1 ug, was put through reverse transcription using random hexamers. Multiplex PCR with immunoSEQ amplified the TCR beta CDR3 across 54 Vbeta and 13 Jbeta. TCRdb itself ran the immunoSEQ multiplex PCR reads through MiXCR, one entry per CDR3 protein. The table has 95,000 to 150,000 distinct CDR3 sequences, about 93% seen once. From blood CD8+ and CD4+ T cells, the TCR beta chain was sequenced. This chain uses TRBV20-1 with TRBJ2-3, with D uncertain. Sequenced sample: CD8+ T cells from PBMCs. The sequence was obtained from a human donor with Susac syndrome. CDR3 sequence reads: CSAEPSLSTDTQYF. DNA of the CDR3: TGCAGTGCTGAACCCTCCCTTAGCACAGATACGCAGTATTTT.